The 9 T cell receptor beta chains reported below all come from one sample, sequenced in a study of vaccination and CD4 T cells after COVID-19. Their specific antigens are unknown. Specified treatment: roughly 10-day PBMC culture with coronavirus spike peptide pools or control peptides (ViraFEST assay). Collection of the unexposed donor's CD4+ T cells took place before the COVID-19 pandemic (2011-2018). Cultured CD4+ T-cell DNA underwent Oncomine TCR Beta short-read sequencing. TCRdb reprocessed the PCR reads with MiXCR, giving one entry per CDR3 protein. Among roughly 8,000 distinct CDR3 sequences listed, 45% to 50% were seen once. Sequenced: CD4+ T cells from blood, cultured in vitro. The source is a human donor in good health.

This chain connects TRBV7-9 to TRBJ1-3; 9 bases match TRBD1. CDR1 is SEHNR, CDR2 FQNEAQ, per germline (reference sequence). After removal of 5 bases from V and 5 bases from J, the junction contained 4 bases not matched to a gene. The CDR3 is made up of 14 amino acids. CDR3 sequence reads: CASSPGTGRNTIYF. The CDR3 DNA reads as TGTGCCAGCAGCCCGGGGACAGGGAGAAACACCATATATTTT.

The chain has TRBV6-1 and TRBJ1-1; D unclear. The CDR3 runs 13 residues. Trimming cost V 10 bases and J 5 bases, with 17 bases left between them. Germline V gene sequence: CDR1 MNHNS, CDR2 SASEGT. The CDR3 loop reads CATRWTAGTEAFF. CDR3 nucleotides: TGTGCCACCCGGTGGACGGCGGGGACTGAAGCTTTCTTT.

This clonotype has only a few counts. V and J are TRBV6-2 or TRBV6-3 and TRBJ1-1; a possible D gene is TRBD1 (5 bases). Trimming pared 2 bases from V and 0 bases from J, leaving 7 bases between. The CDR3 is 14 residues long. Germline lookup yields CDR1 MNHEY and CDR2 SVGEGT. The chain's CDR3 is CASSYGGLNTEAFF. The CDR3 DNA reads TGTGCCAGCAGTTACGGGGGGTTGAACACTGAAGCTTTCTTT.

In its sample, this clonotype was seen a few times. V gene TRBV25-1 combines with J gene TRBJ1-1; a weak D match, TRBD1 (5 bases). Per germline, CDR1 MGHDK and CDR2 SYGVNS. CDR3 length equals 14 residues. Trimming removed 3 bases at V and 2 bases at J, with 10 bases between. DNA for the CDR3: TGTGCCAGCAGTGAGTTCAGGGCCAACACTGAAGCTTTCTTT. The encoded protein is CASSEFRANTEAFF.

V usage is TRBV19 and J usage is TRBJ2-5; D is perhaps TRBD2 (6 bases). Germline values: CDR1 LNHDA, CDR2 SQIVND (reference sequence). The CDR3 length is 17 residues. The V and J ends lost 2 bases and 3 bases respectively, with 19 bases between them. This CDR3 reads CASSIRPRSGVKETQYF. CDR3 DNA: TGTGCCAGTAGTATAAGACCGCGTAGCGGAGTAAAAGAGACCCAGTACTTC. The full variable domain, in which reference TRBV19 and TRBJ2-5 provide the parts outside the CDR3, is DGGITQSPKYLFRKEGQNVTLSCEQNLNHDAMYWYRQDPGQGLRLIYYSQIVNDFQKGDIAEGYSVSREKKESFPLTVTSAQKNPTAFYLCASSIRPRSGVKETQYFGPGTRLLVL.

Here the CDR3 DNA reads TGTGCCAGCAGTTTATCGAGGACAGGAACCTACGAGCAGTACTTC. Residues: CASSLSRTGTYEQYF. V gene TRBV27 combines with J gene TRBJ2-7; 7 positions match TRBD1. Germline V gives CDR1 MNHEY, CDR2 SMNVEV (reference sequence). The CDR3 is made up of 15 amino acids. J lost 2 bases, V lost 0 bases, and 4 bases had no gene match.

The chain joins TRBV6-2 or TRBV6-3 to TRBJ1-6; 9 bases are a match to TRBD1. The CDR3 length is 14 residues. V shed 4 bases and J 7 bases; nucleotides not matched to a gene: 2. Germline lookup yields CDR1 MNHEY and CDR2 SVGEGT. CDR3 residues: CASSSGQGNSPLHF. In DNA, the CDR3 is TGTGCCAGCAGTTCGGGACAGGGCAATTCACCCCTCCACTTT.

This chain uses TRBV7-6 with TRBJ2-1; 7 positions match TRBD2. Germline CDR1 SGHVS, CDR2 FNYEAQ. Trimming removed 0 bases from V and 10 bases from J; junction bases left unmatched: 9. The CDR3 extends over 15 amino acids. In nucleotides, the CDR3 is TGTGCCAGCAGCTTAGCGCGTGGGGGAGGGTCCGAGCAGTTCTTC. Translating it yields CASSLARGGGSEQFF.

The chain has TRBV6-1 and TRBJ1-2; no reliable D call. V gave up 5 bases and J gave up 3 bases, with 10 bases separating them. CDR3 length: 13 residues. CDR1 and CDR2 (germline): MNHNS, SASEGT. CDR3 sequence: CASSLGVHYGYTF. The DNA for the CDR3 is TGTGCCAGCAGTCTCGGCGTCCACTATGGCTACACCTTC.